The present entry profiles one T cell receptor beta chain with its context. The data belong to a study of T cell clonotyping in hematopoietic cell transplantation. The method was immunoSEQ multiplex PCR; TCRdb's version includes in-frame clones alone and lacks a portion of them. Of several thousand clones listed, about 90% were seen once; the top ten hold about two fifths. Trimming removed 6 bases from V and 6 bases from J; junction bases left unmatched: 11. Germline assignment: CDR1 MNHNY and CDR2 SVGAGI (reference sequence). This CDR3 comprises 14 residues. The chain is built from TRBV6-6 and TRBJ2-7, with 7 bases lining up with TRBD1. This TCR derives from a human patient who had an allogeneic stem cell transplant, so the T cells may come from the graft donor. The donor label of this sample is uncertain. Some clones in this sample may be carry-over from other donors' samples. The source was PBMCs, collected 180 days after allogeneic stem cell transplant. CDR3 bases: TGTGCCAGCAGCCCGACAGGGAAGGCACGCGAGCAGTACTTC. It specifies CASSPTGKAREQYF.